These 9 T cell receptor beta chains originate from one sample sequenced in a study of cytomegalovirus exposure and HLA in healthy donors. Amplification used 60 Vbeta primers and 13 Jbeta primers. Generated by immunoSEQ multiplex PCR, the TCRdb table keeps only in-frame clones and is missing some. The data contain 200,000 to 300,000 clones, almost 85% of them seen just once; the ten biggest clones take up roughly 2%. Sequencing input: PBMCs. Every receptor here comes from a woman in her 40s in good health and CMV-seropositive.

About this clone itself: The identical CDR3 is also encoded by other nucleotide sequences in the sample. CDR3 nucleotide sequence: TGTGCCAGCAGTCTCCTGGAGACCCAGTACTTC. Protein product: CASSLLETQYF. V usage is TRBV11-2 and J usage is TRBJ2-5; D unresolved. The CDR3 contains 11 residues. V lost 6 bases to trimming and J lost 5 bases, with 7 bases between them. CDR1 is SGHAT, CDR2 FQNNGV, per germline.

The gene calls are TRBV27 and TRBJ2-1; possible D gene TRBD2, 6 bases. V was pared by 7 bases and J by 4 bases, with 23 bases between. The CDR3 runs to 17 residues. Germline V gene data show CDR1 as MNHEY and CDR2 as SMNVEV (reference sequence). CDR3 nucleotide sequence: TGTGCCAGCATTTCCTCATCCTTAGGGCTAGCGTACAATGAGCAGTTCTTC. It yields the protein CASISSSLGLAYNEQFF.

To note about this clone: At the DNA level, this CDR3 is encoded by other sequences in the same sample as well. The J gene is TRBJ1-5, the V gene TRBV28, with a possible D match to TRBD1 (6 bases). The CDR3 runs to 14 residues. V was shortened by 6 bases and J by 1 base, with 10 bases between the two germline ends. Per germline, CDR1 MDHEN and CDR2 SYDVKM. The CDR3 reads CASSRGGSNQPQHF. The CDR3 coding sequence is TGTGCCAGCAGCCGGGGGGGCAGCAATCAGCCCCAGCATTTT. Supplemented by reference TRBV28 and TRBJ1-5, the full variable domain reads DVKVTQSSRYLVKRTGEKVFLECVQDMDHENMFWYRQDPGLGLRLIYFSYDVKMKEKGDIPEGYSVSREKKERFSLILESASTNQTSMYLCASSRGGSNQPQHFGDGTRLSIL.

The DNA of the CDR3 is TGTGCCAGCAGTCCCGAACAGGATCCAACTAATGAAAAACTGTTTTTT. Translating gives CASSPEQDPTNEKLFF. The chain combines TRBV13 with TRBJ1-4; D is perhaps TRBD1 (5 bases). The ends were cut back, 6 bases at V and 0 bases at J, with 14 bases in the middle. The CDR3 runs to 16 residues. Germline loops: CDR1 PRHDT, CDR2 FYEKMQ (reference sequence).

The V call is TRBV4-2, the J call TRBJ1-1, with a weak D call TRBD1 (5 bases). The germline V gene has CDR1 LGHNA and CDR2 YNFKEQ. The V gene lost 2 bases and the J gene lost 4 bases, with 14 bases spanning the gap. The CDR3 is 15 amino acids. The CDR3 DNA reads as TGTGCCAGCAGCCAATCAGGGTCTGGGCGCACTGAAGCTTTCTTT. Its protein is CASSQSGSGRTEAFF.

The V and J genes are TRBV4-3 and TRBJ1-2, with 7 bases matching TRBD1. CDR3 length: 19 residues. Germline loops: CDR1 LGHNA, CDR2 YSLEER. V dropped 0 bases and J dropped 6; count of bases not matched to a gene: 19. The CDR3 region has the DNA TGCGCCAGCAGCCAAGATGGGTCCCAACTGACAGGGAGAGGCCATGGCTACACCTTC. This encodes CASSQDGSQLTGRGHGYTF.

The J gene is TRBJ1-6, the V gene TRBV5-4; a weak D match, TRBD1 (5 bases). CDR1 is SGHNT and CDR2 is YYREEE in the germline V gene (reference sequence). Trimming pared 6 bases from V and 0 bases from J, leaving 13 bases between. This CDR3 is 16 amino acids long. Written as DNA, the CDR3 is TGTGCCAGCAACCCTGCGGGGACCTCCTATAATTCACCCCTCCACTTT. Translating gives CASNPAGTSYNSPLHF. Full variable domain (rest looked up from reference TRBV5-4 and TRBJ1-6): ETGVTQSPTHLIKTRGQQVTLRCSSQSGHNTVSWYQQALGQGPQFIFQYYREEENGRGNFPPRFSGLQFPNYSSELNVNALELDDSALYLCASNPAGTSYNSPLHFGNGTRLTVT.

The chain joins TRBV10-1 to TRBJ2-7, with TRBD2 identical over 7 bases. V lost 4 bases to trimming and J lost 3 bases; unmatched junction nucleotides: 15. The CDR3 length is 17 residues. Germline CDR1 and CDR2: WNHNN and SYGVQD (reference sequence). CDR3 in DNA: TGCGCCAGCAGTGTGGAGGAGCCGACACGGGGGGACTACGAGCAGTACTTC. This translates into CASSVEEPTRGDYEQYF.

The chain is built from TRBV28 and TRBJ2-7, with 7 bases lining up with TRBD2. The V gene end was trimmed by 7 bases and the J gene end by 5 bases; junction bases not matched to a gene: 23. The germline V gene has CDR1 MDHEN and CDR2 SYDVKM. The CDR3 has 18 amino acids. CDR3 in amino acids: CASTPTVVGGIRLDEQYF. The CDR3 DNA reads TGTGCCAGCACCCCGACTGTAGTCGGGGGGATTAGACTAGACGAGCAGTACTTC.